Presented here are 16 T cell receptor beta chains from one specimen sequenced in a study of T cell changes during pregnancy in multiple sclerosis. Assay: immunoSEQ multiplex PCR; the TCRdb copy retains only in-frame clones and omits some. The sample has fewer than 140,000 clones, roughly 89% seen once; the top ten hold around 1.6%. This sample comprised peripheral blood, obtained before pregnancy. The receptors were sampled from a female donor with multiple sclerosis, enrolled in a pregnancy study.

This CDR3 reads CSVGGGGEQYF. The CDR3 DNA sequence: TGCAGCGTTGGGGGGGGCGGCGAGCAGTACTTC. The chain employs TRBV29-1 and TRBJ2-7; a weak D match, TRBD2 (7 bases). The ends were cut back, 4 bases at V and 6 bases at J, with 10 bases in the middle. There are 11 residues in the CDR3. The germline CDR1 and CDR2 sequences are SQVTM and ANQGSEA.

This chain links TRBV7-3 with TRBJ2-6; 7 nucleotides agree with TRBD1. This CDR3 is 14 amino acids long. V lost 6 bases to trimming and J lost 2 bases; unmatched junction nucleotides: 1. CDR1 is SGHTA, CDR2 FQGTGA, per germline. CDR3: CASRQGAGANVLTF. CDR3 coding DNA: TGTGCCAGCAGGCAGGGGGCTGGGGCCAACGTCCTGACTTTC.

The chain couples TRBV13 to TRBJ2-3; 10 bases match TRBD2. The CDR3 loop spans 15 amino acids. Germline-derived CDR1 and CDR2 are PRHDT and FYEKMQ (reference sequence). The V segment lost 5 bases and the J segment 6 bases; nucleotides outside the gene matches: 8. The CDR3 coding sequence is TGTGCCAGCAGCCTCGGTAGCGGGAGGTTGGATACGCAGTATTTT. It yields the protein CASSLGSGRLDTQYF. Full variable domain (remainder filled in from reference TRBV13 and TRBJ2-3): AAGVIQSPRHLIKEKRETATLKCYPIPRHDTVYWYQQGPGQDPQFLISFYEKMQSDKGSIPDRFSAQQFSDYHSELNMSSLELGDSALYFCASSLGSGRLDTQYFGPGTRLTVL.

The V and J genes are TRBV5-1 and TRBJ2-3; no clear D gene. This CDR3 contains 13 residues. CDR1 and CDR2 from the germline V gene are SGHRS and YFSETQ. V was cut by 3 bases and J by 3 bases, with 8 bases left in between. The CDR3 DNA reads TGCGCCAGCAGCTCAAAGAGGACAGATACGCAGTATTTT. Its translation is CASSSKRTDTQYF.

This clone was picked up a small number of times. V gene TRBV19 combines with J gene TRBJ1-1, with a possible D match to TRBD1 (6 bases). Germline V gene sequence: CDR1 LNHDA, CDR2 SQIVND (reference sequence). The CDR3 runs 16 residues. The germline V and J ends were trimmed by 4 bases and 1 base, with 16 bases remaining between them. CDR3 sequence: CASSKGGYSSNTEAFF. Written as DNA, the CDR3 is TGTGCCAGTAGTAAAGGGGGTTATAGTTCGAACACTGAAGCTTTCTTT.

The chain is built from TRBV5-1 and TRBJ2-1, with 12 nucleotides matching TRBD1. Germline V gives CDR1 SGHRS, CDR2 YFSETQ. The CDR3 covers 17 residues. V lost 5 bases to trimming and J lost 6 bases; unmatched junction nucleotides: 12. In DNA form, the CDR3 reads TGCGCCAGCAGTTACGGAGCCGGGACAGGGGGCCTCAATGAGCAGTTCTTC. The encoded protein is CASSYGAGTGGLNEQFF.

This clone was picked up one time. This chain links TRBV28 with TRBJ2-5; D possibly corresponds to TRBD1 (6 bases). The germline V and J ends were trimmed by 4 bases and 4 bases, with 19 bases remaining between them. Germline V lookup: CDR1 MDHEN, CDR2 SYDVKM. This CDR3 is 16 amino acids long. As DNA, the CDR3 is TGTGCCAGCAGTTCTCCCCGAATGACAGGCGGAGAGACCCAGTACTTC. Its protein product is CASSSPRMTGGETQYF.

The chain uses TRBV28 and TRBJ2-3; D remains ambiguous. The germline gives CDR1 MDHEN, CDR2 SYDVKM. Trimming cost V 1 base and J 4 bases, with 3 bases left between them. The CDR3 has 12 amino acids. CDR3 nucleotides: TGTGCCAGCAGTTTATTCGCAGATACGCAGTATTTT. Translating gives CASSLFADTQYF. Filled out from reference TRBV28 and TRBJ2-3, the complete variable domain reads DVKVTQSSRYLVKRTGEKVFLECVQDMDHENMFWYRQDPGLGLRLIYFSYDVKMKEKGDIPEGYSVSREKKERFSLILESASTNQTSMYLCASSLFADTQYFGPGTRLTVL.

The chain links TRBV7-2 to TRBJ2-3; 7 nucleotides align to TRBD2. The V gene's germline CDR1 is SGHTA and CDR2 FQGNSA. With 1 base clipped from V and 4 bases from J, the junction kept 5 bases outside the gene matches. This CDR3 comprises 15 residues. The CDR3 loop is CASSLGLGRADTQYF. The CDR3, as DNA: TGTGCCAGCAGCTTAGGACTGGGGAGGGCAGATACGCAGTATTTT.

Concerning this clone itself: At one end the junction does not follow the germline gene, possibly because of a read error. V and J are TRBV4-1 and TRBJ2-7, with 9 bases that match TRBD1. The CDR3 runs to 15 residues. Germline CDR1 reads MGHRA; CDR2 reads YSYEKL. The CDR3 sequence is CASSPLGTGLYGQYF. DNA for the CDR3: TGCGCCAGCAGCCCTTTAGGGACAGGGCTCTACGGGCAGTACTTC.

This chain connects TRBV6-1 to TRBJ2-7; D unresolved. Per the germline V gene, CDR1 is MNHNS and CDR2 is SASEGT. V lost 2 bases, J lost 6 bases, and 11 bases lay in between. This CDR3 is 13 amino acids long. Written as DNA, the CDR3 is TGTGCCAGCAGTGAAATGAGCGCCGGCGAGCAGTACTTC. It is translated as CASSEMSAGEQYF.

V gene TRBV14 combines with J gene TRBJ2-6; TRBD1 agrees at 7 bases. V gave up 8 bases and J gave up 0 bases; unmatched junction bases: 7. CDR3 length: 16 amino acids. From germline, CDR1 is SGHDN and CDR2 FVKESK. As DNA, the CDR3 is TGTGCCAGCGGACAGGCTATATCCTCTGGGGCCAACGTCCTGACTTTC. Protein: CASGQAISSGANVLTF. Together with reference TRBV14 and TRBJ2-6, the CDR3 gives the full variable domain: EAGVTQFPSHSVIEKGQTVTLRCDPISGHDNLYWYRRVMGKEIKFLLHFVKESKQDESGMPNNRFLAERTGGTYSTLKVQPAELEDSGVYFCASGQAISSGANVLTFGAGSRLTVL.

The CDR3 DNA reads as TGCAGCGCCGGAAGGACTAGCGGGACCGGGGAGCTGTTTTTT. Protein product: CSAGRTSGTGELFF. This rearrangement joins TRBV29-1 to TRBJ2-2, with TRBD2 matching over 11 bases. Germline V gene sequence: CDR1 SQVTM, CDR2 ANQGSEA. V trimming: 7 bases; J trimming: 5 bases; junction bases outside the gene matches: 6. The CDR3 totals 14 residues.

The chain recombines TRBV27 with TRBJ2-7, with 7 positions matching TRBD1. After removal of 5 bases from V and 7 bases from J, the junction contained 8 bases not matched to a gene. CDR3 size: 13 residues. Germline-derived CDR1 and CDR2 are MNHEY and SMNVEV (reference sequence). In nucleotides, the CDR3 is TGTGCCAGCAGTATAGGACAGGTTCAGGAGCAGTACTTC. Translated: CASSIGQVQEQYF.

The genes are TRBV19 and TRBJ2-3, with D uncertain. CDR1 LNHDA and CDR2 SQIVND come from the germline V gene (reference sequence). V was clipped by 7 bases and J by 1 base, with 6 bases between them. The CDR3 spans 12 residues. CDR3 protein: CASTTGTDTQYF. The CDR3 bases are TGTGCCAGTACTACGGGCACAGATACGCAGTATTTT.

V gene TRBV4-2 combines with J gene TRBJ2-1; the match to TRBD2 covers 12 bases. Looked up from germline, CDR1 is LGHNA and CDR2 is YNFKEQ. Trimming removed 0 bases from V and 0 bases from J; junction bases left unmatched: 3. This CDR3 is 18 amino acids long. In DNA, the CDR3 is TGTGCCAGCAGCCAAGATGGACTAGCGGGGATCTCCTACAATGAGCAGTTCTTC. It encodes CASSQDGLAGISYNEQFF.